Below are 28 T cell receptor beta chains sequenced from a single sample in a study of Ad26.COV2.S vaccination and SARS-CoV-2 variants. Only in-frame clones appear in the TCRdb table, and some are missing; sequencing was by immunoSEQ multiplex PCR. The sample contains roughly 400,000 clones, 89% of which appear only once. Treatment indicated: some 20 received Ad26.COV2.S at low or high dose, single or two shots; about 5 received placebo; per-sample allocation not given. Day 63 after the first injection of vaccine or placebo was the sampling time. Sequencing used peripheral blood, obtained in a trial of Ad26.COV2.S vaccine versus placebo. The receptors derive from a person aged 18 to 65 who received the Ad26.COV2.S COVID-19 vaccine or a placebo.

A note on this clone: The sample holds other DNA sequences that translate to the same CDR3. The chain is built from TRBV30 and TRBJ1-1, with unresolved D. This CDR3 contains 13 residues. Trimming shortened V by 0 bases and J by 5 bases, and 10 bases separated the two germline ends. Germline values: CDR1 GTSNPN, CDR2 SVGIG (reference sequence). CDR3 region: CAWSVLRGTEAFF. CDR3 sequence (DNA): TGTGCCTGGAGTGTACTTCGGGGAACTGAAGCTTTCTTT.

The CDR3 coding sequence is TGTGCCAGCAAGAGCGGGAGCTTCTACAATGAGCAGTTCTTC. Residues: CASKSGSFYNEQFF. V usage is TRBV6-5 and J usage is TRBJ2-1; 8 bases match TRBD2. CDR3 size: 14 residues. The germline CDR1 and CDR2 sequences are MNHEY and SVGAGI. J was trimmed by 3 bases and V by 7 bases; bases with no gene match: 5.

This CDR3 is CASQESGNTIYF. Written as DNA, the CDR3 is TGTGCCTCCCAGGAATCTGGAAACACCATATATTTT. V usage is TRBV30 and J usage is TRBJ1-3, with D unclear. Germline V CDR1 and CDR2: GTSNPN, SVGIG (reference sequence). The CDR3 is 12 amino acids. The V end lost 7 bases, the J end lost 1 base, and 8 bases lay between the germline ends.

The chain couples TRBV10-2 to TRBJ2-7; the D is unclear. The germline V and J ends were trimmed by 6 bases and 4 bases, with 13 bases remaining between them. Germline V gene lookup returns CDR1 WSHSY and CDR2 SAAADI. The CDR3 has 13 amino acids. The CDR3 region is CASRNGLRYEQYF. Here the CDR3 DNA reads TGCGCCAGCAGGAATGGTTTGCGTTACGAGCAGTACTTC.

The genes are TRBV3-1 (or the pseudogene TRBV3-2) and TRBJ1-2, with D maybe TRBD1 (5 bases). The germline CDR1 and CDR2 sequences are LGHDT and YNNKEL (reference sequence). V lost 3 bases and J 4 bases, leaving 12 bases between the germline ends. The CDR3 has 14 amino acids. This CDR3 reads CASSQSGSFYGYTF. CDR3 coding DNA: TGTGCCAGCAGCCAGTCAGGGAGTTTCTATGGCTACACCTTC.

The chain combines TRBV2 with TRBJ2-7; D is unclear. Germline V gives CDR1 SNHLY, CDR2 FYNNEI. CDR3 size: 11 residues. Trimming removed 8 bases from V and 3 bases from J, with 8 bases in between. The CDR3 loop is CASSIFYEQYF. The DNA of the CDR3 is TGTGCCAGCTCAATTTTCTACGAGCAGTACTTC.

CDR3 amino acids: CASSLGQLSSYNEQFF. As DNA, the CDR3 is TGTGCCAGCAGCTTAGGGCAGCTGAGCTCCTACAATGAGCAGTTCTTC. The genes are TRBV7-9 and TRBJ2-1; D is undetermined. Germline V gene sequence: CDR1 SEHNR, CDR2 FQNEAQ (reference sequence). CDR3 size: 16 residues. V lost 1 base and J lost 0, with 10 bases in between.

This chain joins TRBV10-3 and TRBJ1-1, with no clear D. V was shortened by 10 bases and J by 5 bases, with 14 bases between the two germline ends. The length of the CDR3 is 12 residues. The germline V gene encodes CDR1 ENHRY and CDR2 SYGVKD. CDR3 sequence: CATSTGRTEAFF. The CDR3 region has the DNA TGTGCCACCTCGACGGGGAGAACTGAAGCTTTCTTT.

The chain employs TRBV13 and TRBJ2-5; the match to TRBD1 covers 8 bases. CDR3 size: 14 residues. V shed 4 bases, J shed 4 bases, and the junction held 5 bases outside the gene matches. Germline V gene lookup returns CDR1 PRHDT and CDR2 FYEKMQ (reference sequence). CDR3: CASSYNGQGETQYF. CDR3 DNA sequence: TGTGCCAGCAGCTACAACGGACAGGGAGAGACCCAGTACTTC.

This clone was seen more than once but under ten times. The chain couples TRBV6-5 to TRBJ1-1, with D perhaps matching TRBD1 (5 bases). Germline CDR1 reads MNHEY; CDR2 reads SVGAGI. Trimming removed 8 bases from V and 6 bases from J, with 13 bases in between. This CDR3 has 12 residues. The CDR3 sequence: CASGIREAEAFF. CDR3 bases: TGTGCCAGCGGGATCAGGGAGGCTGAAGCTTTCTTT.

This clone came up once. V gene TRBV7-9 combines with J gene TRBJ1-3; D call uncertain. V lost 1 base to trimming and J lost 3 bases, with 10 bases between them. The CDR3 is made up of 15 amino acids. From germline, CDR1 is SEHNR and CDR2 FQNEAQ (reference sequence). CDR3 region: CASSLEELIGNTIYF. Written as DNA, the CDR3 is TGTGCCAGCAGCTTAGAGGAACTGATTGGAAACACCATATATTTT.

The gene calls are TRBV7-2 and TRBJ2-7; 12 nucleotides match TRBD2. The germline V gene encodes CDR1 SGHTA and CDR2 FQGNSA. J lost 0 bases, V lost 5 bases, and 11 bases had no gene match. The CDR3 contains 18 residues. CDR3 sequence: CASSRTSGTGAGSYEQYF. CDR3 coding DNA: TGTGCCAGCAGCCGGACTAGCGGGACTGGTGCGGGCTCCTACGAGCAGTACTTC.

CDR3 loop: CASSDHSNQPQHF. The CDR3 nucleotides are TGCGCCAGCAGTGACCATAGCAATCAGCCCCAGCATTTT. V is TRBV10-1 and J is TRBJ1-5; D gene uncertain. The germline V gene encodes CDR1 WNHNN and CDR2 SYGVQD (reference sequence). Trimming removed 3 bases from V and 0 bases from J, with 3 bases in between. CDR3 length: 13 residues.

The gene calls are TRBV3-1 (or the pseudogene TRBV3-2) and TRBJ2-7, with a weak D call TRBD1 (5 bases). The CDR3 is 15 amino acids. V shed 0 bases and J shed 2 bases, with 11 bases lying between them. Germline CDR1 and CDR2: LGHDT and YNNKEL (reference sequence). The CDR3, as DNA: TGTGCCAGCAGCCAAGATCGACAGCGAACCTACGAGCAGTACTTC. Translated: CASSQDRQRTYEQYF.

This clone was counted once. This chain joins TRBV7-9 and TRBJ2-5; no clear D. The V end lost 11 bases, the J end lost 3 bases, and 10 bases lay between the germline ends. Germline loops: CDR1 SEHNR, CDR2 FQNEAQ (reference sequence). The CDR3 is made up of 11 amino acids. The CDR3 coding sequence is TGTGCCGGCCTTAGGGAAGAGACCCAGTACTTC. Its translation is CAGLREETQYF. The full variable domain, rest sourced from reference TRBV7-9 and TRBJ2-5, is DTGVSQNPRHKITKRGQNVTFRCDPISEHNRLYWYRQTLGQGPEFLTYFQNEAQLEKSRLLSDRFSAERPKGSFSTLEIQRTEQGDSAMYLCAGLREETQYFGPGTRLLVL.

At least ten counts were recorded for this clone. This sequence joins TRBV5-1 and TRBJ1-6, with D unresolved. Trimming took off 0 bases at V and 5 bases at J, with 9 bases between the two ends. The CDR3 sequence is 15 residues long. The germline V gene has CDR1 SGHRS and CDR2 YFSETQ. The CDR3 nucleotides read TGCGCCAGCAGCTTGGAGGGTAACAATAATTCACCCCTCCACTTT. Protein sequence: CASSLEGNNNSPLHF. Full variable domain (outside the CDR3, taken from reference TRBV5-1 and TRBJ1-6): KAGVTQTPRYLIKTRGQQVTLSCSPISGHRSVSWYQQTPGQGLQFLFEYFSETQRNKGNFPGRFSGRQFSNSRSEMNVSTLELGDSALYLCASSLEGNNNSPLHFGNGTRLTVT.

This chain links TRBV7-8 with TRBJ2-7; 9 nucleotides align to TRBD1. The V gene end was trimmed by 5 bases and the J gene end by 3 bases; junction bases not matched to a gene: 11. The CDR3 covers 16 residues. Per the germline V gene, CDR1 is SGHVS and CDR2 is FQNEAQ. The DNA of the CDR3 is TGTGCCAGCAGCCTACAAGGGACAGGGAGCCACTACGAGCAGTACTTC. Amino acid sequence: CASSLQGTGSHYEQYF.

V is TRBV28 and J is TRBJ2-7, with 8 bases aligning to TRBD1. Germline loops: CDR1 MDHEN, CDR2 SYDVKM. With 4 bases clipped from V and 5 bases from J, the junction kept 10 bases outside the gene matches. The CDR3 extends over 15 amino acids. In DNA form, the CDR3 reads TGTGCCAGCAGTTCCACAGGGGGTGGTTGGGACGAGCAGTACTTC. This encodes CASSSTGGGWDEQYF.

This clone has more than one count but fewer than ten. This chain connects TRBV30 to TRBJ1-5; TRBD1 matches 12 bases. Trimming took 2 bases from V and 2 from J; bases not matched to a gene: 4. The CDR3 is 16 residues long. Per the germline V gene, CDR1 is GTSNPN and CDR2 is SVGIG (reference sequence). DNA for the CDR3: TGTGCCTGGAGTCCCAGGGACAGGGGGCGCAATCAGCCCCAGCATTTT. Protein product: CAWSPRDRGRNQPQHF.

This clone was seen just once. V usage is TRBV7-9 and J usage is TRBJ2-3; TRBD1 matches at 8 bases. CDR3 length: 15 residues. J was trimmed by 2 bases and V by 4 bases; bases with no gene match: 5. Per germline, CDR1 SEHNR and CDR2 FQNEAQ (reference sequence). The CDR3 protein is CASSSPDRATDTQYF. The CDR3 DNA reads as TGTGCCAGCAGCTCCCCGGACAGGGCCACAGATACGCAGTATTTT.

The CDR3 is CASSPSARGALNTEAFF. CDR3 bases: TGTGCCAGCAGCCCCTCCGCTCGTGGAGCATTGAACACTGAAGCTTTCTTT. V is TRBV5-5 and J is TRBJ1-1, with unresolved D. The CDR3 has 17 amino acids. V was pared by 4 bases and J by 0 bases, with 19 bases between. Germline CDR1 reads SGHKS; CDR2 reads YYEKEE (reference sequence).

The chain links TRBV7-8 to TRBJ2-1; TRBD2 matches at 9 bases. This CDR3 is 16 amino acids long. V was clipped by 1 base and J by 7 bases; unmatched bases: 8. The germline V gene has CDR1 SGHVS and CDR2 FQNEAQ. This chain's CDR3 is CASSLVGGRADNEQFF. In nucleotides, the CDR3 is TGTGCCAGCAGCTTAGTCGGCGGGAGGGCCGATAATGAGCAGTTCTTC.

The genes are TRBV20-1 and TRBJ1-2, with D unresolved. Germline assignment: CDR1 DFQATT and CDR2 SNEGSKA (reference sequence). Trimming left V 5 bases short and J 5 bases short, with 6 bases between. The CDR3 has 10 amino acids. The CDR3 region is CSAEGYGYTF. The CDR3 DNA reads TGCAGTGCTGAAGGGTATGGCTACACCTTC.

The chain has TRBV11-2 and TRBJ1-2; 8 nucleotides line up with TRBD1. The ends lost 5 bases at V and 2 bases at J; junction bases unmatched: 4. The CDR3 consists of 14 residues. The V gene's germline CDR1 is SGHAT and CDR2 FQNNGV. The CDR3 spells CASSQDRVNYGYTF. The DNA for the CDR3 is TGTGCCAGCAGCCAGGACAGGGTGAACTATGGCTACACCTTC.

The chain uses TRBV9 and TRBJ2-3; TRBD2 agrees at 11 bases. This CDR3 region has 18 residues. The ends lost 0 bases at V and 3 bases at J; junction bases unmatched: 9. Germline CDR1 SGDLS, CDR2 YYNGEE. CDR3 loop: CASSVATRLAGLTDTQYF. The CDR3 nucleotides are TGTGCCAGCAGCGTAGCTACGAGACTAGCGGGACTGACAGATACGCAGTATTTT. Together with reference TRBV9 and TRBJ2-3, the CDR3 gives the full variable domain: DSGVTQTPKHLITATGQRVTLRCSPRSGDLSVYWYQQSLDQGLQFLIQYYNGEERAKGNILERFSAQQFPDLHSELNLSSLELGDSALYFCASSVATRLAGLTDTQYFGPGTRLTVL.

The chain carries TRBV6-5 and TRBJ1-4; D is unclear. CDR1 is MNHEY and CDR2 is SVGAGI in the germline V gene. V lost 7 bases and J lost 3, with 12 bases in between. The CDR3 extends over 14 amino acids. The CDR3 protein is CASIKGRANEKLFF. The DNA for the CDR3 is TGTGCCAGCATTAAGGGTAGGGCTAATGAAAAACTGTTTTTT.

The gene calls are TRBV28 and TRBJ2-7; D call uncertain. The CDR3 sequence is 16 residues long. Germline V lookup: CDR1 MDHEN, CDR2 SYDVKM. Trimming cost V 5 bases and J 1 base, with 18 bases left between them. CDR3 region: CASSPGWFSHSYEQYF. The DNA of the CDR3 is TGTGCCAGCAGTCCAGGATGGTTTAGTCATTCCTACGAGCAGTACTTC.

This sequence joins TRBV11-3 and TRBJ2-2, with TRBD1 matching over 7 bases. With V trimmed by 0 bases and J by 2 bases, 9 bases remained unmatched. This CDR3 spans 18 amino acids. CDR1 SGHNT and CDR2 YENEEA come from the germline V gene. CDR3 region: CASSLDRPGQPNTGELFF. As DNA, the CDR3 is TGTGCCAGCAGCTTAGATCGACCGGGACAGCCTAACACCGGGGAGCTGTTTTTT. Combining the CDR3 with reference TRBV11-3 and TRBJ2-2 gives the whole variable domain EAGVVQSPRYKIIEKKQPVAFWCNPISGHNTLYWYLQNLGQGPELLIRYENEEAVDDSQLPKDRFSAERLKGVDSTLKIQPAELGDSAVYLCASSLDRPGQPNTGELFFGEGSRLTVL.